The source of this T cell receptor (beta chain) is a study of T cell repertoires in aging, cancer and after chemotherapy. Findings of the study overall: Rebound thymic output was suggested by rising median generation probability during chemotherapy in each cancer cohort.

Judged by abundance, this clonotype is medium-sized (0.01 to 0.1%). What it recognizes is unknown. Rearranged V-D-J TRB sequences were amplified with a mixed TRB-A/B primer pool. In TCRdb, the multiplex PCR reads were re-called with MiXCR into one record per CDR3 protein. The sample has around 680 distinct CDR3 sequences; 20% to 25% are singletons. The template was genomic DNA from peripheral blood, not RNA. From germline, CDR1 is KGHSH and CDR2 LQKENI. Trimming stripped 1 base from V and 2 bases from J, with 6 bases between. This CDR3 is built from 14 residues. Input material: blood. The sequence was obtained from a human donor in good health. The chain uses TRBV18 and TRBJ2-1, with D unresolved. CDR3 nucleotides: TGTGCCAGCTCACCACAACTACCCTACAATGAGCAGTTCTTC. It codes for CASSPQLPYNEQFF.